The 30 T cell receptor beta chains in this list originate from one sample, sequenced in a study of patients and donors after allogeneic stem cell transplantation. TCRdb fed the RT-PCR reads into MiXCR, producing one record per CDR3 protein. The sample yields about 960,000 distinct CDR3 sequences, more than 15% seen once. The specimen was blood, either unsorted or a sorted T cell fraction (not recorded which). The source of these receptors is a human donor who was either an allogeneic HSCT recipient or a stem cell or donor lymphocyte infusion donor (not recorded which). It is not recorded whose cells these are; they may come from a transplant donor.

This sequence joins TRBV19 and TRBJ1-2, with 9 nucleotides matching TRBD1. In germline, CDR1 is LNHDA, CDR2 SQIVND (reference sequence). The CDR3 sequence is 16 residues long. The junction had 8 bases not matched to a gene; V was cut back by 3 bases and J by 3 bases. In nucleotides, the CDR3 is TGTGCCAGTAGTATGGACAGGGGCTCGGATTACTATGGCTACACCTTC. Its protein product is CASSMDRGSDYYGYTF.

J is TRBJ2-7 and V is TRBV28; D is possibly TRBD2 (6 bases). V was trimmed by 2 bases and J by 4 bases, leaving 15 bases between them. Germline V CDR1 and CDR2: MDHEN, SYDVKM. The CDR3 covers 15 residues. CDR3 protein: CASSLEGLGRYEQYF. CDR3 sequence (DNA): TGTGCCAGCAGTTTAGAAGGGTTGGGGAGGTACGAGCAGTACTTC.

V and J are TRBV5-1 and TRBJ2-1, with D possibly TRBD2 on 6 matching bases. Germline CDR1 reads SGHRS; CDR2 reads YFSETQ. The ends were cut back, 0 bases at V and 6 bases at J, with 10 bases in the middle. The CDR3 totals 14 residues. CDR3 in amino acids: CASSLGLVSNEQFF. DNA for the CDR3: TGCGCCAGCAGCTTGGGACTAGTATCCAATGAGCAGTTCTTC. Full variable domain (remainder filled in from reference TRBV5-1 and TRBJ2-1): KAGVTQTPRYLIKTRGQQVTLSCSPISGHRSVSWYQQTPGQGLQFLFEYFSETQRNKGNFPGRFSGRQFSNSRSEMNVSTLELGDSALYLCASSLGLVSNEQFFGPGTRLTVL.

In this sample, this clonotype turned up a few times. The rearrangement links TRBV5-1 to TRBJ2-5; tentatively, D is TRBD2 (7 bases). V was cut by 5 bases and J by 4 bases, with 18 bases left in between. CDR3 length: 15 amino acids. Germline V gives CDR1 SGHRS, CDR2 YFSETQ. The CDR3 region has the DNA TGCGCCAGCAGAACGGGGGGCGCTACAGGAGAGACCCAGTACTTC. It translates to CASRTGGATGETQYF.

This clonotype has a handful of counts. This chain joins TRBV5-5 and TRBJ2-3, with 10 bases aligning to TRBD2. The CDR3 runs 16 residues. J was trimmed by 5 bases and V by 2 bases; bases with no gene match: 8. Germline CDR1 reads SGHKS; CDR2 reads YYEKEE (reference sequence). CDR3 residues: CASSLTGTSVIDTQYF. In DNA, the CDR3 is TGTGCCAGCAGCTTAACCGGGACTAGCGTCATAGATACGCAGTATTTT.

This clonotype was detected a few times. The CDR3 reads CASSPDRGSDNEQFF. The CDR3 DNA reads TGTGCCAGCAGTCCCGACAGGGGGTCGGACAATGAGCAGTTCTTC. This chain joins TRBV12-3 or TRBV12-4 and TRBJ2-1, with 9 bases aligning to TRBD1. The CDR3 consists of 15 residues. J gave up 5 bases and V 5 bases, and 7 bases lay outside the gene matches.

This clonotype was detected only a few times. CDR3 sequence reads: CGSSPGRISQETQYF. CDR3 nucleotide sequence: TGCGGATCAAGCCCGGGTCGAATCTCACAAGAGACCCAGTACTTC. The chain couples TRBV29-1 to TRBJ2-5; D not certain. From germline, CDR1 is SQVTM and CDR2 ANQGSEA. This CDR3 contains 15 residues. Full variable domain (remainder filled in from reference TRBV29-1 and TRBJ2-5): SAVISQKPSRDICQRGTSLTIQCQVDSQVTMMFWYRQQPGQSLTLIATANQGSEATYESGFVIDKFPISRPNLTFSTLTVSNMSPEDSSIYLCGSSPGRISQETQYFGPGTRLLVL.

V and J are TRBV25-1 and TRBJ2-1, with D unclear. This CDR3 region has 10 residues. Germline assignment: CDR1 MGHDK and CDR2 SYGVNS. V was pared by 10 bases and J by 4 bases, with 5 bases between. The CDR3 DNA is TGTGCCACCGTATACAATGAGCAGTTCTTC. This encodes CATVYNEQFF.

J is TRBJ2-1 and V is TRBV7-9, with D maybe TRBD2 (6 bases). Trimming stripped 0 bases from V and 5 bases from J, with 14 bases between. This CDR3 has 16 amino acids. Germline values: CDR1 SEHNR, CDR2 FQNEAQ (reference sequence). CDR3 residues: CASSLAPVGGDNEQFF. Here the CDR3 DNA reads TGTGCCAGCAGCTTAGCCCCAGTGGGGGGAGACAATGAGCAGTTCTTC.

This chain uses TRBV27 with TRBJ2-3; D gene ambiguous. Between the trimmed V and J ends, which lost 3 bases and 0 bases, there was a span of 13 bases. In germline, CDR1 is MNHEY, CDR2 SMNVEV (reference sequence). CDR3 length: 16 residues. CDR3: CASSFGLETSTDTQYF. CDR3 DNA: TGTGCCAGCAGTTTTGGTCTGGAGACTAGCACAGATACGCAGTATTTT.

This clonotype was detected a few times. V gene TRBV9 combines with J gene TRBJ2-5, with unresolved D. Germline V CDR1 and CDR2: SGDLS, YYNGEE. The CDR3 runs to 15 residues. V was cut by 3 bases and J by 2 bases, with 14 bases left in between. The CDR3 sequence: CASSGYSGDQETQYF. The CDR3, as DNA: TGTGCCAGCAGCGGGTACAGTGGAGATCAAGAGACCCAGTACTTC.

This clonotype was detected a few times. This CDR3 is CASSLKLAGGPREQFF. The DNA of the CDR3 is TGTGCCAGCAGCCTTAAACTAGCGGGGGGGCCTAGGGAGCAGTTCTTC. The chain links TRBV4-2 to TRBJ2-1; 13 nucleotides line up with TRBD2. Germline-derived CDR1 and CDR2 are LGHNA and YNFKEQ. There are 16 residues in the CDR3. The V segment lost 4 bases and the J segment 10 bases; nucleotides outside the gene matches: 10.

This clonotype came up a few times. CDR3 loop: CASSEDRSTRGGYTF. In nucleotides, the CDR3 is TGTGCCAGCAGTGAGGACAGATCCACTCGGGGGGGCTACACCTTC. The chain joins TRBV25-1 to TRBJ1-2; D possibly corresponds to TRBD1 (6 bases). Trimming took 3 bases from V and 8 from J, leaving 19 bases between them. This CDR3 region has 15 residues. The germline CDR1 and CDR2 sequences are MGHDK and SYGVNS.

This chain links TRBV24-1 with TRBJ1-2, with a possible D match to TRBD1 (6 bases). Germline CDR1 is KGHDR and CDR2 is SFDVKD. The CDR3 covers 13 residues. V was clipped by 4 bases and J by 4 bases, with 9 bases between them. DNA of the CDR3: TGTGCCACCAGTGACCCGACAGGCTATGGCTACACCTTC. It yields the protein CATSDPTGYGYTF.

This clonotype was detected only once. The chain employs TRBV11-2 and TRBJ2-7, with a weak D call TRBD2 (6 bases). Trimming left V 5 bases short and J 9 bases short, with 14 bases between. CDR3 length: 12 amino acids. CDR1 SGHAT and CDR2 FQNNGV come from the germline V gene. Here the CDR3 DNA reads TGTGCCAGCAGCCCCGGGAGCTCGGCGCAGTACTTC. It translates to CASSPGSSAQYF.

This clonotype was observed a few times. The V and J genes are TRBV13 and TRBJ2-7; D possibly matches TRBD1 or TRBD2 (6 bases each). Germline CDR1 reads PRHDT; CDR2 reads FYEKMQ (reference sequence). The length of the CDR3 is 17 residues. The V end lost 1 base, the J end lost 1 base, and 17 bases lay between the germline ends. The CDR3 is CASSLEREDRKSYEQYF. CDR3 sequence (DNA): TGTGCCAGCAGCTTAGAAAGGGAGGACAGAAAGTCCTACGAGCAGTACTTC.

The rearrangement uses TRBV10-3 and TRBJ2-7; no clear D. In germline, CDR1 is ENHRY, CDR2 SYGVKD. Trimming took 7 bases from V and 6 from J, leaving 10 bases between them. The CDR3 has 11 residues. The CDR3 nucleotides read TGTGCCATCAAGGCTACGGTCGAGCAGTACTTC. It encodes CAIKATVEQYF.

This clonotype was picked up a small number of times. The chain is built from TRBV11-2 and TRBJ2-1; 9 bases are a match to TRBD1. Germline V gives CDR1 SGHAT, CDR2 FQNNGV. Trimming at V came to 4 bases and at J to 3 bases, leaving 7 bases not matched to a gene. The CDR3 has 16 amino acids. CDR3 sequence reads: CASSYIQGAYYNEQFF. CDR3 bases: TGTGCCAGCAGCTACATACAGGGGGCCTACTACAATGAGCAGTTCTTC. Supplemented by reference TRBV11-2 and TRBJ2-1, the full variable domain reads EAGVAQSPRYKIIEKRQSVAFWCNPISGHATLYWYQQILGQGPKLLIQFQNNGVVDDSQLPKDRFSAERLKGVDSTLKIQPAKLEDSAVYLCASSYIQGAYYNEQFFGPGTRLTVL.

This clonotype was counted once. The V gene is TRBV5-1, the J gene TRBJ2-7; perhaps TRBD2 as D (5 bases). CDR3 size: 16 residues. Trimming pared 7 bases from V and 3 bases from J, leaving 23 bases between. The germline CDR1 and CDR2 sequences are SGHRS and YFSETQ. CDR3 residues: CASASFSEKAFYEQYF. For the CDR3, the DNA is TGCGCCAGCGCTAGCTTTAGCGAGAAGGCTTTCTACGAGCAGTACTTC.

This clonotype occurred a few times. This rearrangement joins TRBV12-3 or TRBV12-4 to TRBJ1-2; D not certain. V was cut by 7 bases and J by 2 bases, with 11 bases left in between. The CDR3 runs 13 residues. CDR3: CASNEKANYGYTF. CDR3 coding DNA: TGTGCCAGCAATGAGAAAGCGAACTATGGCTACACCTTC.

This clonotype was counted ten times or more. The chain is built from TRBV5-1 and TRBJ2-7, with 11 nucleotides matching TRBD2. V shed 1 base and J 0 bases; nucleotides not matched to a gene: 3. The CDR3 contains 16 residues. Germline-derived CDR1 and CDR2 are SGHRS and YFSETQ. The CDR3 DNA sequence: TGCGCCAGCAGCTTGAGTACTAGCGGGGGCTCCTACGAGCAGTACTTC. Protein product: CASSLSTSGGSYEQYF. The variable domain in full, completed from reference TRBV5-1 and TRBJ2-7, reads KAGVTQTPRYLIKTRGQQVTLSCSPISGHRSVSWYQQTPGQGLQFLFEYFSETQRNKGNFPGRFSGRQFSNSRSEMNVSTLELGDSALYLCASSLSTSGGSYEQYFGPGTRLTVT.

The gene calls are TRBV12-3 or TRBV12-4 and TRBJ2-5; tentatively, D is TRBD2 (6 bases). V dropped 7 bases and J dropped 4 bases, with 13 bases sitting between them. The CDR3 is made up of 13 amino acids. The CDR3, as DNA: TGTGCCAGCACTGCGGGGCTGGGAGAGACCCAGTACTTC. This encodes CASTAGLGETQYF.

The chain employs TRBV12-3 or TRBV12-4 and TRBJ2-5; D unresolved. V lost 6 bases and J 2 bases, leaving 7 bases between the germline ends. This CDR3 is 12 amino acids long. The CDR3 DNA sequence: TGTGCCAGCAGCCGGCGGCAAGAGACCCAGTACTTC. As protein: CASSRRQETQYF.

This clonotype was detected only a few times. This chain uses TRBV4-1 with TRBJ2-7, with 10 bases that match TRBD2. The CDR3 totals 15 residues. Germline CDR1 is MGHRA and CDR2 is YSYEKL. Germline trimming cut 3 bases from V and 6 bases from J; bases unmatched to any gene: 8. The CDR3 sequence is CASSQEGLAGAEQYF. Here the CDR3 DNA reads TGCGCCAGCAGCCAGGAGGGGCTAGCGGGAGCCGAGCAGTACTTC.

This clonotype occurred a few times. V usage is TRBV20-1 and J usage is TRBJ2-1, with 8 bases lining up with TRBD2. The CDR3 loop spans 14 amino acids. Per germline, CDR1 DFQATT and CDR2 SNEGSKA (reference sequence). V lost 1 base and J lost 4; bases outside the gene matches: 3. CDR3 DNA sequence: TGCAGTGCTAGAGGCGGGAGGTTATACAATGAGCAGTTCTTC. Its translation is CSARGGRLYNEQFF.

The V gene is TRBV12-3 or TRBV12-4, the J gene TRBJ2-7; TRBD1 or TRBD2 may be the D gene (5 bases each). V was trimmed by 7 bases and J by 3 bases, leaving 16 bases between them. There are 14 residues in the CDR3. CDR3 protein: CASTRSGPHYEQYF. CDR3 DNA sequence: TGTGCCAGCACCAGATCGGGGCCCCACTACGAGCAGTACTTC.

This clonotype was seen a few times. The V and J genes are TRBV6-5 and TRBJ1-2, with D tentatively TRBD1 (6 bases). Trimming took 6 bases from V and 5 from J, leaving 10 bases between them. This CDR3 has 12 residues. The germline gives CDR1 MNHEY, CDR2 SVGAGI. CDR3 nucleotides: TGTGCCAGCAGACAGGGTTCATATGGCTACACCTTC. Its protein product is CASRQGSYGYTF.

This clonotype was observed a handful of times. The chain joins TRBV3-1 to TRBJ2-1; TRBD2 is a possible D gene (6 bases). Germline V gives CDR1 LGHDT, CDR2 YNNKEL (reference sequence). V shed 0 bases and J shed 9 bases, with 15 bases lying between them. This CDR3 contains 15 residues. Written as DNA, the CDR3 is TGTGCCAGCAGCCAAGATCTGGGGGGTCGACGTGAGCAGTTCTTC. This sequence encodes CASSQDLGGRREQFF.

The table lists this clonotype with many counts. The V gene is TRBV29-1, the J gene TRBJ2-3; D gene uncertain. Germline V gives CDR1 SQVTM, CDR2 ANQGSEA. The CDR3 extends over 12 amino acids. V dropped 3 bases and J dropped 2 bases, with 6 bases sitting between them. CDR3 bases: TGCAGCGTTGAGTATTCCACAGATACGCAGTATTTT. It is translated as CSVEYSTDTQYF.

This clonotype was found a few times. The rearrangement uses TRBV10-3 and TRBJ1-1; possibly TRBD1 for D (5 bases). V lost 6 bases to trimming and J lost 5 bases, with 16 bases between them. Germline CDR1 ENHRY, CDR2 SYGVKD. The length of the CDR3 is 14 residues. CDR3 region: CAIRSRRDGTEAFF. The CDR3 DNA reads TGTGCCATCAGGTCACGCAGGGACGGTACTGAAGCTTTCTTT.